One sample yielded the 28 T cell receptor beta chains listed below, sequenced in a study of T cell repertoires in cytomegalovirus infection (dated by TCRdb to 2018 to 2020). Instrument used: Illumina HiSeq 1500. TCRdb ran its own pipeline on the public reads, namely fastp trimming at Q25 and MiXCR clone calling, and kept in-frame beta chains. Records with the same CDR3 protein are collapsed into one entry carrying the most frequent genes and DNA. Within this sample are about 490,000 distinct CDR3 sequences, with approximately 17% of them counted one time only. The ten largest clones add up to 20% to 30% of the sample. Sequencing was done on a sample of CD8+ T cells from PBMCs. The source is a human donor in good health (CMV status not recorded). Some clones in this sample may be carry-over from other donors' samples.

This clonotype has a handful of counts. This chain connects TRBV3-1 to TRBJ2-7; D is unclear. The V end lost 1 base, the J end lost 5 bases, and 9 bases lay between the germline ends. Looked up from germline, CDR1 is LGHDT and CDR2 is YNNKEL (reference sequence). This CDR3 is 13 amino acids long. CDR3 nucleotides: TGTGCCAGCAGCCAAGCCGACACCCACGAGCAGTACTTC. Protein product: CASSQADTHEQYF.

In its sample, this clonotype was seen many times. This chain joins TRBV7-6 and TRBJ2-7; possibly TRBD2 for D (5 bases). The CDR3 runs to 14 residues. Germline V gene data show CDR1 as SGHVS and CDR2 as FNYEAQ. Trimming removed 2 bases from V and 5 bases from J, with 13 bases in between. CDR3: CASSLLERGNEQYF. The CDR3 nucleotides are TGTGCCAGCAGCTTACTGGAGCGAGGGAACGAGCAGTACTTC.

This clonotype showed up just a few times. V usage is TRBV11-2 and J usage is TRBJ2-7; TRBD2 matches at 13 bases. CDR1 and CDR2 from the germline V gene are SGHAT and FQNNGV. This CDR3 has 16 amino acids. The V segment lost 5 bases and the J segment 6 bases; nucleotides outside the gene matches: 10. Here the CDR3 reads CASSPGLAGAPGEQYF. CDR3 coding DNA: TGTGCCAGCAGCCCCGGACTAGCGGGGGCTCCAGGCGAGCAGTACTTC.

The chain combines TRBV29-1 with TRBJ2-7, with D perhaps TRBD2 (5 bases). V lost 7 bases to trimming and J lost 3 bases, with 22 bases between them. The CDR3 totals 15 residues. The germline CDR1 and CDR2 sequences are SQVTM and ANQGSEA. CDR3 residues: CSALIRYRLFYEQYF. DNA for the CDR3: TGCAGCGCCCTAATCCGGTACAGACTATTCTACGAGCAGTACTTC.

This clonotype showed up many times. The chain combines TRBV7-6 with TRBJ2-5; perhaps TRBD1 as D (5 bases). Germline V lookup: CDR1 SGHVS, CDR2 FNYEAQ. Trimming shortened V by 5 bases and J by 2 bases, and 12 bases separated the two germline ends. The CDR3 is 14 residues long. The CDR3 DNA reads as TGTGCCAGCAGCCTCCGGACACTACAAGAGACCCAGTACTTC. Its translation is CASSLRTLQETQYF.

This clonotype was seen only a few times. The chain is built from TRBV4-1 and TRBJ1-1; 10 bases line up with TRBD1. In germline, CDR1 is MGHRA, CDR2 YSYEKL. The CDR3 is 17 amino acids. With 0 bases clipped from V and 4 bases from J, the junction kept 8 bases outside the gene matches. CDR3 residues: CASSQDRGTGAFTEAFF. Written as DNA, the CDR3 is TGCGCCAGCAGCCAAGATAGAGGGACAGGGGCGTTCACTGAAGCTTTCTTT.

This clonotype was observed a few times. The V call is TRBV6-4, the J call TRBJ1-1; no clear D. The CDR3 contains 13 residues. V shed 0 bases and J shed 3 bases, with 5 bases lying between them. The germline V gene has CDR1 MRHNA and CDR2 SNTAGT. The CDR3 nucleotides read TGTGCCAGCAGTGACTCAACGGACACTGAAGCTTTCTTT. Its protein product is CASSDSTDTEAFF.

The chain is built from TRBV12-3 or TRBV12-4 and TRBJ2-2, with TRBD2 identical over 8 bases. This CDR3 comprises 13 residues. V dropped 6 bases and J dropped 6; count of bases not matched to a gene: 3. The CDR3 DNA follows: TGTGCCAGCAGGGAGCGGGAGCCCGGGGAGCTGTTTTTT. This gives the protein CASREREPGELFF.

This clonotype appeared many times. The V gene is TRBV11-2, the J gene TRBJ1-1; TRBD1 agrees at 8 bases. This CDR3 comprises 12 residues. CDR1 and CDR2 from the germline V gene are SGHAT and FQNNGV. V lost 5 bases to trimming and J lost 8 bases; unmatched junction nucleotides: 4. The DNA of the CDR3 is TGTGCCAGCAGCCCCAGGACAGGGGAAGCTTTCTTT. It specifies CASSPRTGEAFF.

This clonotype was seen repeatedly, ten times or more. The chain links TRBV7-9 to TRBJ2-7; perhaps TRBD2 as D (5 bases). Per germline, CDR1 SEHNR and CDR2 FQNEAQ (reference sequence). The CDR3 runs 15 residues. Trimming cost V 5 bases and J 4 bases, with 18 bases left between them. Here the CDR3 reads CASSPAASLSYEQYF. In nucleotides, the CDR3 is TGTGCCAGCAGCCCCGCAGCTAGCCTAAGTTACGAGCAGTACTTC.

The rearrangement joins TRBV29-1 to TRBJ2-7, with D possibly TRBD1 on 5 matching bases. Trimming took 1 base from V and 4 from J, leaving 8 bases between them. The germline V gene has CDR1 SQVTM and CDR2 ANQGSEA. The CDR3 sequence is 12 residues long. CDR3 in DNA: TGCAGCGTTGAAGCAGGGCAATACGAGCAGTACTTC. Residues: CSVEAGQYEQYF.

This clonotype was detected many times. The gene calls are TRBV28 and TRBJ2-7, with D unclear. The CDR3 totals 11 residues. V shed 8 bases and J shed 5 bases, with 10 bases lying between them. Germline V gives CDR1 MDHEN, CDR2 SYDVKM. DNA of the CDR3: TGTGCCAGCCGTTACGGCGACGAGCAGTACTTC. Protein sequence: CASRYGDEQYF.

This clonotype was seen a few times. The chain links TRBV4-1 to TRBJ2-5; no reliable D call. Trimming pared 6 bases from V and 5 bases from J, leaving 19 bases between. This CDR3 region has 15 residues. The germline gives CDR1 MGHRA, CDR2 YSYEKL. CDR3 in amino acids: CASSWRHLTRETQYF. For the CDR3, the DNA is TGCGCCAGCAGTTGGAGACACCTAACCCGGGAGACCCAGTACTTC.

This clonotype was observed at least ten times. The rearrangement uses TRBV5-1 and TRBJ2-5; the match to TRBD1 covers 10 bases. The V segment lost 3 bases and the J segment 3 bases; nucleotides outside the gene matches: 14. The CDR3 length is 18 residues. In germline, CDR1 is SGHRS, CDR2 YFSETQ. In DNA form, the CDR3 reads TGCGCCAGCAGCTATCGGGACAGGGGAATTGGAGTTGAAGAGACCCAGTACTTC. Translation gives CASSYRDRGIGVEETQYF.

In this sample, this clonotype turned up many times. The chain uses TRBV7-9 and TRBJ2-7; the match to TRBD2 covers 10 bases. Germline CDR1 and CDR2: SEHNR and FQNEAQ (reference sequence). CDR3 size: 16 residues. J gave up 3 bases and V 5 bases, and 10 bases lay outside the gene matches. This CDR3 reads CASSTFLGTSDYEQYF. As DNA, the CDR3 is TGTGCCAGCAGCACCTTCCTCGGGACTAGCGACTACGAGCAGTACTTC.

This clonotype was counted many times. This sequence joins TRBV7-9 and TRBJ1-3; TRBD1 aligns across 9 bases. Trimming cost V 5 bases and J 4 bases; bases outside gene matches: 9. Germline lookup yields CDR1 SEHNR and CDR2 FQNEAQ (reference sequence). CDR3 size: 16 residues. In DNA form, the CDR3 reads TGTGCCAGCAGCGGCACACAGGGGGCATCGGGAAACACCATATATTTT. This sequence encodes CASSGTQGASGNTIYF.

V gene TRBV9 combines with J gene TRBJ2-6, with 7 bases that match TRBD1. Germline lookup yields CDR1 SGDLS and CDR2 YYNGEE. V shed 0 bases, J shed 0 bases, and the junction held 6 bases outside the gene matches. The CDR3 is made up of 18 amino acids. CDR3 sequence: CASSVEGAFNSGANVLTF. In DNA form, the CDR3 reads TGTGCCAGCAGCGTAGAGGGGGCCTTCAACTCTGGGGCCAACGTCCTGACTTTC.

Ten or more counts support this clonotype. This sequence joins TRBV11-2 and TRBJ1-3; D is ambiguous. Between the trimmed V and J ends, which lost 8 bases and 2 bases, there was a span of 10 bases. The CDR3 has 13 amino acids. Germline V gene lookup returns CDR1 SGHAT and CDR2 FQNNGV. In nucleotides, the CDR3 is TGTGCCAGCTCCCTGGGCCCTGGAAACACCATATATTTT. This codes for CASSLGPGNTIYF. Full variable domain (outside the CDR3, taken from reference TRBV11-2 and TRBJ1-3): EAGVAQSPRYKIIEKRQSVAFWCNPISGHATLYWYQQILGQGPKLLIQFQNNGVVDDSQLPKDRFSAERLKGVDSTLKIQPAKLEDSAVYLCASSLGPGNTIYFGEGSWLTVV.

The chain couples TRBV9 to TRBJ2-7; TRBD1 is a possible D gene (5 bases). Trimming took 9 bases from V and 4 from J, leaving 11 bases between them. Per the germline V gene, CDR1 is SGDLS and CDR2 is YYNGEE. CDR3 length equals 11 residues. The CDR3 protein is CATRQPYEQYF. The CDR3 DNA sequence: TGTGCCACTAGACAGCCATACGAGCAGTACTTC.

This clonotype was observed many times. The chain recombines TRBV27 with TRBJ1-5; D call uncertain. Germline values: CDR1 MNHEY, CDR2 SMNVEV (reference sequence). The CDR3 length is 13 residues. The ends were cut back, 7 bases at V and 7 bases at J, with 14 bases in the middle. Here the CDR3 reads CASKGKADQPQHF. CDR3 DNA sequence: TGTGCCAGCAAGGGCAAGGCGGACCAGCCCCAGCATTTT.

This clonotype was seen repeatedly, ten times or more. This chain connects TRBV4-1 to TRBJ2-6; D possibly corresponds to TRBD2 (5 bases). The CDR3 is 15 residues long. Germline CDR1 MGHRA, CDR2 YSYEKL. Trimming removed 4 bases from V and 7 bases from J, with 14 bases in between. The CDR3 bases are TGCGCCAGCAGCCGCAACCGGGGTGAAGCCAACGTCCTGACTTTC. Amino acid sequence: CASSRNRGEANVLTF.

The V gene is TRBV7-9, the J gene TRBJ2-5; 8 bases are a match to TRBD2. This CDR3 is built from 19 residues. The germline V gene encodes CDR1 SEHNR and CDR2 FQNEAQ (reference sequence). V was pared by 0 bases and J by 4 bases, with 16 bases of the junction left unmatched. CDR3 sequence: CASSLAVSGSAYSLETQYF. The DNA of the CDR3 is TGTGCCAGCAGCTTAGCCGTGAGCGGGAGCGCATATAGTCTAGAGACCCAGTACTTC.

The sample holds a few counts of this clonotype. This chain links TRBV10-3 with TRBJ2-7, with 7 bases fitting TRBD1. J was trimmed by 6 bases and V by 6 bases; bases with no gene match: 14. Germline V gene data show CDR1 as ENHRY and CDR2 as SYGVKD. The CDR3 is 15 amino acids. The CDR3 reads CAIRPAGDSHFEQYF. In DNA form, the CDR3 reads TGTGCCATCAGACCTGCCGGGGACAGCCACTTCGAGCAGTACTTC.

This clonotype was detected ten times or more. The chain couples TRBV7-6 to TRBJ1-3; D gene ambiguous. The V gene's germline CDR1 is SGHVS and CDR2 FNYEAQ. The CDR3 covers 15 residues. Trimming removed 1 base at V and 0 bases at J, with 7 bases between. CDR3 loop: CASSLVADSGNTIYF. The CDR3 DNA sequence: TGTGCCAGCAGCTTAGTGGCGGACTCTGGAAACACCATATATTTT.

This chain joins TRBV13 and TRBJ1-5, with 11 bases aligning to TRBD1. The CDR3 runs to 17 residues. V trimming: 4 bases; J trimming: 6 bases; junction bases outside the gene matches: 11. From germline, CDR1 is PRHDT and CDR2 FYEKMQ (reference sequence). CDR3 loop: CASSSRTGGEVGQPQHF. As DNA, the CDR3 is TGTGCCAGCAGCTCCAGGACAGGGGGCGAGGTTGGTCAGCCCCAGCATTTT.

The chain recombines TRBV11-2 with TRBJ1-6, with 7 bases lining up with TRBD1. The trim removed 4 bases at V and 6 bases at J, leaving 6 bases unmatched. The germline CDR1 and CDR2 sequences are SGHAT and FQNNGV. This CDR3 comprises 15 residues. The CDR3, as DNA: TGTGCCAGCAGCTCGCCGAGGGGGCGTAATTCACCCCTCCACTTT. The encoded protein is CASSSPRGRNSPLHF.

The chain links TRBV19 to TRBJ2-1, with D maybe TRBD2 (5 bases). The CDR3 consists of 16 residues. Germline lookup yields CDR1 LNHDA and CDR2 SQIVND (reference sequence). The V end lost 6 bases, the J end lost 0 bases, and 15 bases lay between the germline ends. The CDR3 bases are TGTGCCAGTAGGGTTAGCGCGGTTAGCTCCTACAATGAGCAGTTCTTC. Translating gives CASRVSAVSSYNEQFF. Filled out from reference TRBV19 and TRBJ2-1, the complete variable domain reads DGGITQSPKYLFRKEGQNVTLSCEQNLNHDAMYWYRQDPGQGLRLIYYSQIVNDFQKGDIAEGYSVSREKKESFPLTVTSAQKNPTAFYLCASRVSAVSSYNEQFFGPGTRLTVL.

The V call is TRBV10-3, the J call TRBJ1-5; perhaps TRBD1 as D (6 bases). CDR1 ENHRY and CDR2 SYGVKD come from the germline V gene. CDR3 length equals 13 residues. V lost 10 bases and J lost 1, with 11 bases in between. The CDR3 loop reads CASQGSSNQPQHF. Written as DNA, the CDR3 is TGTGCCAGTCAGGGGTCAAGCAATCAGCCCCAGCATTTT.